This entry describes one T cell receptor beta chain. This record belongs to a study of T cell responses to AZD1222 COVID-19 vaccine. The protocol was immunoSEQ multiplex PCR, while the TCRdb copy is restricted to in-frame clones and leaves out a portion. Of 150,000 to 200,000 clones in the sample, approximately 91% are singletons; the top ten hold less than 1.5%. Trimming took 5 bases from V and 4 from J; bases not matched to a gene: 6. CDR1 SGHVS and CDR2 FQNEAQ come from the germline V gene. The CDR3 is made up of 15 amino acids. Analyses pooled second doses at about 4 or about 12 weeks. This clonotype was sampled from an adult who received the AZD1222 COVID-19 vaccine. This chain connects TRBV7-8 to TRBJ2-5; 11 bases match TRBD1. The sample here was peripheral blood, taken 28 days after the second AZD1222 dose. The chain's CDR3 is CASSGSGTGGETQYF. DNA of the CDR3: TGTGCCAGCAGCGGATCCGGGACAGGGGGAGAGACCCAGTACTTC.